This TCR beta chain stems from a study of T cells in localized non-small cell lung cancer. CDR1 LNHNV and CDR2 YYDKDF come from the germline V gene (reference sequence). The CDR3 runs 14 residues. Trimming left V 1 base short and J 6 bases short, with 13 bases between. The repertoire was sequenced with immunoSEQ multiplex PCR; TCRdb's copy has only in-frame clones and lacks some. The data show 100,000 to 150,000 clones, approximately 88% seen once. The J gene is TRBJ2-7, the V gene TRBV15; D possibly corresponds to TRBD1 (5 bases). The input for sequencing was peripheral blood, taken before any cancer treatment. The receptor was derived from a female donor at least 60 years old with stage I lung adenocarcinoma. CDR3 sequence (DNA): TGTGCCACCAGCAGAGGGGCAGTAAGGGGCGAGCAGTACTTC. This sequence encodes CATSRGAVRGEQYF.